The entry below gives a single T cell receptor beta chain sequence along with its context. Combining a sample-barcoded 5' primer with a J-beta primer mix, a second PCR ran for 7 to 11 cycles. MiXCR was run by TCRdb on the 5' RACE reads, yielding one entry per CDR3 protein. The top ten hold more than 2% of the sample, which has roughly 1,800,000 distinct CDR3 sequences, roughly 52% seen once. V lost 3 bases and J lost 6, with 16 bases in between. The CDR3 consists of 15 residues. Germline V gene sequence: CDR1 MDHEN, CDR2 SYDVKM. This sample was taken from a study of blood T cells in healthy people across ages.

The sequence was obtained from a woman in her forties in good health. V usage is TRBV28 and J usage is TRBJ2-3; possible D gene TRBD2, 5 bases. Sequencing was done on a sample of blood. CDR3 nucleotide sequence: TGTGCCAGCAGTTTTAGAGGGTCATTCCTGGATACGCAGTATTTT. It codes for CASSFRGSFLDTQYF.